Below are 27 T cell receptor beta chains sequenced from a single sample in a study of response to subunit inactivated influenza vaccine. MiXCR, run by TCRdb on the RT-PCR reads, gives a single entry per CDR3 protein. The sample consists of over 650,000 distinct CDR3 sequences, around 18% of them appearing once. This material consisted of PBMCs from blood, taken around 5 days after vaccination. Receptors originate from a man aged 45 to 65 who received an inactivated influenza vaccine.

The V gene is TRBV29-1, the J gene TRBJ2-4; D gene ambiguous. CDR1 is SQVTM and CDR2 is ANQGSEA in the germline V gene. CDR3 length equals 15 residues. V dropped 6 bases and J dropped 0 bases, with 15 bases sitting between them. The DNA of the CDR3 is TGCAGCGTGATACTCTTCCCACTAGCCAAAAACATTCAGTACTTC. Its protein is CSVILFPLAKNIQYF.

This clonotype was counted a few times. The J gene is TRBJ2-3, the V gene TRBV7-2, with 8 nucleotides matching TRBD2. The germline gives CDR1 SGHTA, CDR2 FQGNSA. The V gene end was trimmed by 4 bases and the J gene end by 0 bases; junction bases not matched to a gene: 9. This CDR3 is built from 17 residues. The DNA of the CDR3 is TGTGCCAGCAGCTCGCTGCCAGCGGGGGTTAGCACAGATACGCAGTATTTT. This sequence encodes CASSSLPAGVSTDTQYF.

This rearrangement joins TRBV6-2 or TRBV6-3 to TRBJ2-5; tentatively, D is TRBD2 (6 bases). This CDR3 has 17 amino acids. V was cut by 3 bases and J by 7 bases, with 24 bases left in between. Looked up from germline, CDR1 is MNHEY and CDR2 is SVGEGT. CDR3 residues: CASSYPGLARQDGTQYF. In DNA form, the CDR3 reads TGTGCCAGCAGTTATCCAGGGCTAGCGCGACAAGATGGGACCCAGTACTTC.

As regards this clonotype: A junction boundary mismatches the germline segment, possibly from a read error. The chain employs TRBV20-1 and TRBJ2-1; D may be TRBD1 or TRBD2 (6 bases each). This CDR3 region has 16 residues. Germline CDR1 reads DFQATT; CDR2 reads SNEGSKA (reference sequence). The CDR3, as DNA: TGCAGTGCTAGAGATCGACCGGTGGGGGGCTTAAATGAGCACTTCTTC. Protein product: CSARDRPVGGLNEHFF.

This clonotype appeared a few times. J is TRBJ2-5 and V is TRBV5-6, with D unresolved. V lost 0 bases, J lost 0 bases, and 9 bases lay in between. CDR3 size: 15 residues. Germline CDR1 reads SGHDT; CDR2 reads YYEEEE. The CDR3 coding sequence is TGTGCCAGCAGCTTGGGGGTGGGGAACCAAGAGACCCAGTACTTC. It codes for CASSLGVGNQETQYF.

This clonotype was seen a handful of times. This rearrangement joins TRBV4-2 to TRBJ2-1; a weak D match, TRBD2 (5 bases). Trimming left V 6 bases short and J 5 bases short, with 8 bases between. Germline CDR1 and CDR2: LGHNA and YNFKEQ. The CDR3 consists of 12 residues. CDR3 region: CASRTGNNEQFF. CDR3 sequence (DNA): TGTGCCAGCAGGACCGGGAACAATGAGCAGTTCTTC.

This rearrangement joins TRBV7-9 to TRBJ2-5; 10 positions match TRBD1. Germline V gene data show CDR1 as SEHNR and CDR2 as FQNEAQ (reference sequence). This CDR3 has 14 residues. V was clipped by 5 bases and J by 4 bases; unmatched bases: 4. CDR3 sequence reads: CASSDRGRPETQYF. The CDR3 bases are TGTGCCAGCAGCGACAGGGGGCGCCCAGAGACCCAGTACTTC.

The V and J genes are TRBV7-2 and TRBJ2-2, with TRBD1 matching 7 bases. This CDR3 is built from 14 residues. Per germline, CDR1 SGHTA and CDR2 FQGNSA. The trim removed 5 bases at V and 7 bases at J, leaving 7 bases unmatched. CDR3 in amino acids: CASSLKQGFGELFF. The CDR3 DNA reads TGTGCCAGCAGCCTCAAACAGGGGTTCGGGGAGCTGTTTTTT.

This clonotype has more than one count but fewer than ten. The rearrangement joins TRBV18 to TRBJ2-7; 7 nucleotides match TRBD1. V gave up 2 bases and J gave up 1 base; unmatched junction bases: 8. The germline gives CDR1 KGHSH, CDR2 LQKENI. The CDR3 runs 16 residues. In nucleotides, the CDR3 is TGTGCCAGCTCACCATTGGCCGGGACAGTGTCCTACGAGCAGTACTTC. It codes for CASSPLAGTVSYEQYF.

This clonotype was seen a handful of times. This sequence joins TRBV10-3 and TRBJ1-1, with D possibly TRBD1 on 6 matching bases. V was clipped by 10 bases and J by 4 bases, with 16 bases between them. Germline CDR1 reads ENHRY; CDR2 reads SYGVKD. The CDR3 consists of 13 residues. CDR3 region: CATVDRSGTEAFF. DNA for the CDR3: TGTGCCACCGTAGACAGGTCGGGCACTGAAGCTTTCTTT.

This clonotype was counted only a few times. The CDR3 loop is CASSLEGEGDDYGYTF. DNA of the CDR3: TGCGCCAGCAGCTTGGAAGGTGAGGGGGATGACTATGGCTACACCTTC. The V call is TRBV5-1, the J call TRBJ1-2, with D perhaps TRBD1 (6 bases). V gave up 0 bases and J gave up 3 bases, with 15 bases separating them. In germline, CDR1 is SGHRS, CDR2 YFSETQ. This CDR3 has 16 residues.

This clonotype was seen a few times. The chain uses TRBV6-1 and TRBJ2-6, with 10 bases aligning to TRBD1. With 6 bases clipped from V and 1 base from J, the junction kept 6 bases outside the gene matches. Germline lookup yields CDR1 MNHNS and CDR2 SASEGT. The CDR3 is made up of 17 amino acids. CDR3 sequence (DNA): TGTGCCAGCAGGGACGGGACAGGGGTATCTGGGGCCAACGTCCTGACTTTC. This encodes CASRDGTGVSGANVLTF.

In its sample, this clonotype was seen a few times. CDR3 in amino acids: CASSLSRDSGTKGGELFF. The CDR3 DNA reads as TGTGCCAGCAGCTTAAGTCGAGACAGCGGGACGAAGGGCGGGGAGCTGTTTTTT. The rearrangement joins TRBV7-6 to TRBJ2-2, with 7 nucleotides matching TRBD2. Germline V gene data show CDR1 as SGHVS and CDR2 as FNYEAQ. The CDR3 runs to 18 residues. The trim removed 2 bases at V and 7 bases at J, leaving 16 bases unmatched. Full variable domain (rest looked up from reference TRBV7-6 and TRBJ2-2): GAGVSQSPRYKVTKRGQDVALRCDPISGHVSLYWYRQALGQGPEFLTYFNYEAQQDKSGLPNDRFSAERPEGSISTLTIQRTEQRDSAMYRCASSLSRDSGTKGGELFFGEGSRLTVL.

The CDR3 reads CASSVGGLNTGELFF. As DNA, the CDR3 is TGTGCCAGCAGCGTCGGCGGACTGAACACCGGGGAGCTGTTTTTT. The V and J genes are TRBV9 and TRBJ2-2, with a weak D call TRBD2 (5 bases). Trimming pared 2 bases from V and 1 base from J, leaving 9 bases between. The CDR3 extends over 15 amino acids. The germline CDR1 and CDR2 sequences are SGDLS and YYNGEE.

The rearrangement uses TRBV4-3 and TRBJ2-5, with D uncertain. This CDR3 is 13 amino acids long. Trimming took off 0 bases at V and 5 bases at J, with 7 bases between the two ends. The germline CDR1 and CDR2 sequences are LGHNA and YSLEER. This CDR3 reads CASSQETWETQYF. The CDR3 DNA is TGCGCCAGCAGCCAAGAGACATGGGAGACCCAGTACTTC.

This rearrangement joins TRBV7-2 to TRBJ2-1; weak D call: TRBD2 (5 bases). Trimming removed 5 bases from V and 4 bases from J, with 15 bases in between. Germline CDR1 SGHTA, CDR2 FQGNSA. CDR3 length: 15 residues. CDR3 region: CASSTTSSRYNEQFF. The CDR3 DNA reads as TGTGCCAGCAGCACTACTAGTTCGCGGTACAATGAGCAGTTCTTC.

The rearrangement links TRBV7-2 to TRBJ2-1; 8 bases fit TRBD2. CDR1 and CDR2 (germline): SGHTA, FQGNSA. The V and J ends lost 6 bases and 4 bases, in that order; junction bases with no gene match: 8. The CDR3 totals 15 residues. CDR3 protein: CASSRPGGIYNEQFF. In DNA, the CDR3 is TGTGCCAGCAGTCGCCCGGGGGGGATATACAATGAGCAGTTCTTC.

This clonotype was seen many times. The genes are TRBV12-3 or TRBV12-4 and TRBJ2-2, with 7 bases aligning to TRBD1. The CDR3 is made up of 14 amino acids. The J segment lost 4 bases and the V segment lost 8 bases, leaving 7 bases of the junction unmatched. CDR3 sequence reads: CASRRTGGTGELFF. The CDR3 DNA follows: TGTGCCAGCCGCCGGACAGGAGGCACCGGGGAGCTGTTTTTT.

The rearrangement joins TRBV11-1 to TRBJ1-4, with a tentative D call TRBD1 (5 bases). In germline, CDR1 is SGHAT, CDR2 FQDESV (reference sequence). V was pared by 2 bases and J by 0 bases, with 19 bases between. This CDR3 region has 19 residues. The CDR3 DNA reads as TGTGCCAGCAGCTTACTCGTGGGCAGGGCCTCTTCAACTAATGAAAAACTGTTTTTT. Translation: CASSLLVGRASSTNEKLFF.

This clonotype occurred once. V usage is TRBV20-1 and J usage is TRBJ2-3; 12 bases fit TRBD2. Germline V gene sequence: CDR1 DFQATT, CDR2 SNEGSKA (reference sequence). The CDR3 loop spans 16 amino acids. The ends lost 6 bases at V and 4 bases at J; junction bases unmatched: 11. CDR3 bases: TGCAGTGCCGACGGACTAGCGGGACAAAGGGCAGATACGCAGTATTTT. This translates into CSADGLAGQRADTQYF.

This clonotype has ten or more counts. V usage is TRBV20-1 and J usage is TRBJ2-7, with D perhaps matching TRBD2 (7 bases). Germline V lookup: CDR1 DFQATT, CDR2 SNEGSKA (reference sequence). The CDR3 contains 14 residues. V was shortened by 6 bases and J by 4 bases, with 19 bases between the two germline ends. CDR3 amino acids: CSARSREGVYEQYF. CDR3 nucleotide sequence: TGCAGTGCCAGGTCCAGGGAGGGGGTATACGAGCAGTACTTC.

This clonotype was detected many times. The chain employs TRBV12-3 or TRBV12-4 and TRBJ2-2; maybe TRBD2 (6 bases). The V gene lost 6 bases and the J gene lost 6 bases, with 8 bases spanning the gap. The CDR3 sequence is 12 residues long. CDR3 in DNA: TGTGCCAGCAGGGCGGGGTCCGGGGAGCTGTTTTTT. Translating gives CASRAGSGELFF.

The rearrangement joins TRBV7-2 to TRBJ2-1, with TRBD2 matching 9 bases. V shed 8 bases, J shed 1 base, and the junction held 6 bases outside the gene matches. The CDR3 has 15 residues. Germline CDR1 SGHTA, CDR2 FQGNSA. In DNA form, the CDR3 reads TGTGCCAGCCCCAAAGCGGGAGGTTCCTACAATGAGCAGTTCTTC. Translating gives CASPKAGGSYNEQFF.

The chain is built from TRBV27 and TRBJ1-6; D unclear. In germline, CDR1 is MNHEY, CDR2 SMNVEV (reference sequence). CDR3 size: 18 residues. With 5 bases removed from V and 9 bases from J, the gap between germline ends came to 26 bases. CDR3 sequence reads: CASSHTSSADPARSPLHF. DNA for the CDR3: TGTGCCAGCAGTCACACCTCCTCCGCGGACCCTGCGCGTTCACCCCTCCACTTT.

This clonotype was detected only a few times. V and J are TRBV5-1 and TRBJ2-3; D is ambiguous. This CDR3 is 13 amino acids long. Germline-derived CDR1 and CDR2 are SGHRS and YFSETQ. Trimming removed 4 bases at V and 2 bases at J, with 8 bases between. For the CDR3, the DNA is TGCGCCAGCAGCCGCTCGGACACAGATACGCAGTATTTT. Protein sequence: CASSRSDTDTQYF. Drawing the rest from reference TRBV5-1 and TRBJ2-3, the complete variable domain is KAGVTQTPRYLIKTRGQQVTLSCSPISGHRSVSWYQQTPGQGLQFLFEYFSETQRNKGNFPGRFSGRQFSNSRSEMNVSTLELGDSALYLCASSRSDTDTQYFGPGTRLTVL.

This clonotype was seen a handful of times. The chain uses TRBV18 and TRBJ2-3; possibly TRBD1 for D (6 bases). The CDR3 runs 16 residues. The germline V gene encodes CDR1 KGHSH and CDR2 LQKENI. V dropped 2 bases and J dropped 5 bases, with 17 bases sitting between them. The CDR3 region has the DNA TGTGCCAGCTCACCAACCGGGACACCGGCGCTAGATACGCAGTATTTT. This gives the protein CASSPTGTPALDTQYF. Full variable domain (missing parts from reference TRBV18 and TRBJ2-3): NAGVMQNPRHLVRRRGQEARLRCSPMKGHSHVYWYRQLPEEGLKFMVYLQKENIIDESGMPKERFSAEFPKEGPSILRIQQVVRGDSAAYFCASSPTGTPALDTQYFGPGTRLTVL.

This clonotype came up many times. The chain joins TRBV5-5 to TRBJ2-2, with TRBD2 identical over 9 bases. The CDR3 is made up of 17 amino acids. Per germline, CDR1 SGHKS and CDR2 YYEKEE (reference sequence). V gave up 5 bases and J gave up 0 bases; unmatched junction bases: 8. In DNA, the CDR3 is TGTGCCAGCAGTACAGCTCCTAGCGGGACGAACACCGGGGAGCTGTTTTTT. Translated, it gives CASSTAPSGTNTGELFF.